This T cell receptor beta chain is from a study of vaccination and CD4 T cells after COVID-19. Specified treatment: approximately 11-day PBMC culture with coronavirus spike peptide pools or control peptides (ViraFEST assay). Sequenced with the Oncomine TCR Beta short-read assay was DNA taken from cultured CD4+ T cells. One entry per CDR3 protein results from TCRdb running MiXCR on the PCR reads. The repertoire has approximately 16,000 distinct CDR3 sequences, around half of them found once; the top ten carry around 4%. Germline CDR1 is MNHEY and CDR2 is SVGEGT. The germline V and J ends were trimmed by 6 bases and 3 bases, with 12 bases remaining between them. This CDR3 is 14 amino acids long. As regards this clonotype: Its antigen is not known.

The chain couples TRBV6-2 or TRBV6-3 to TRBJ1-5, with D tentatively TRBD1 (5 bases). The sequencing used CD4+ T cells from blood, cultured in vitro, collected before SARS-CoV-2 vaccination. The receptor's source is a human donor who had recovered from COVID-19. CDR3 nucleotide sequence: TGTGCCAGCAGCATGACAGCGCCCAATCAGCCCCAGCATTTT. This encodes CASSMTAPNQPQHF.